This TCR beta chain came from a study of CXCR3-negative and CXCR3-positive naive CD8 T cells (dated by TCRdb to between 2019 and 2020). As for the study more broadly: In total, approximately 130 million TRB reads were obtained, or roughly 1.5 +/- 0.3 million reads per library. The diversity and physicochemical repertoire analyses included ten to eleven donors pooled from two independent experiments. TRBV-TRBJ cluster analysis included naive subsets from 5 donors and memory cells from 3 donors. Findings and caveats that apply to the study as a whole: Surface CD5, linked to self-reactivity in mice, was comparable between naive subsets; TCR interaction strength was therefore also inferred from TRB CDR3 physicochemical properties. Freshly isolated PBMCs were used for most assays because CXCR3 expression partially decreased after cryopreservation. TRBV-TRBJ usage was similar between naive CXCR3-negative and CXCR3-positive cells from the same donor, while memory cells showed distinct patterns. Repertoire diversity was comparably high in both naive subsets but much lower in memory CD8+ T cells. Compared with CXCR3-negative naive cells, CXCR3-positive naive cells had TRB CDR3s with higher hydrophobicity (lower Kidera factor 4), lower energy, and higher strength and volume indices.

Each CD8+ T cell subset was flow-sorted in triplicate, and 300,000 cells per subset were placed directly into RLT lysis buffer. To keep memory contaminants out, a stringent definition of naive CD8+ T cells was applied: CD45RO-CCR7+CD27+CD95-. Peripheral blood mononuclear cells were isolated from buffy coats using standard density gradient centrifugation. A FACSAria III was used to flow-sort naive CD8+ T cells into CXCR3-negative and CXCR3-positive populations. An RNeasy Mini Kit was used to extract total RNA from the sorted cells. The instrument given in TCRdb is NextSeq 550. The Human TCR Profiling Kit (MiLaboratory) was used to make UMI-labeled 5' RACE TRB cDNA libraries. The full amount of extracted RNA was used for cDNA synthesis, and the full amount of resulting cDNA was used for PCR amplification. The libraries were made side by side, with each library going through the same number of PCR cycles. The original pipeline was this. With a requirement of at least two reads per UMI, MIGEC and MiXCR extracted about 53,000 +/- 9,400 unique UMI-labeled TRB cDNA molecules per library. Each library averaged roughly 36,000 +/- 9,600 functional in-frame TRB CDR3 nucleotide clonotypes without stop codons. After downsampling to 5000 UMI-labeled TRB molecules per sample, diversity metrics such as normalized Shannon-Wiener and Chao1 were calculated in VDJtools. VDJtools computed clonotype-size-weighted physicochemical properties of the central five CDR3 residues: interaction energy, strength, volume and Kidera factor 4. After TCRdb reprocessed the reads, each CDR3 protein sequence was kept as one row, without DNA. The authors' filters were not applied to this entry. This specimen's table enumerates tens of thousands of distinct CDR3 sequences. Of the sample, almost 0.55% is held by the ten largest clones.

The germline V gene encodes CDR1 GTSNPN and CDR2 SVGIG (reference sequence). Including cysteine and phenylalanine, the CDR3 has 11 amino acids. No DNA is given. A word on this clonotype: The target of this receptor is not known.

Sequencing was carried out using naive CXCR3+ CD8+ T cells from blood. The cell subset or site label of this sample denotes: CD45RO-CCR7+CD27+CD95- naive CD8+ T cells expressing CXCR3 (TNR3+). The rearranged segments are TRBV30 and TRBJ2-1; checking the TCRdb D call of TRBD1 is not possible without DNA. This clonotype was sampled from a human donor in good health. Some clones in this sample may be carry-over from other donors' samples. CDR3 reads: CAWSGAREQFF.